This TCR beta chain was captured by sequencing in a study of early T cells in non-severe SARS-CoV-2 infection. Unique molecular identifiers were affixed to single, distinct cDNA molecules. TCRdb used MiXCR to reprocess the 5' RACE reads, holding one entry per CDR3 protein. Of tens of thousands of distinct CDR3 sequences in the sample, around 11% were seen once. The receptor's source is an adult who was a healthcare worker with PCR-confirmed SARS-CoV-2 infection or an uninfected control (not recorded which). The donor label of this sample is uncertain. The sequencing used whole blood, collected at baseline.

The CDR3 sequence is CASSLGLGVEDTEAFF. The CDR3 nucleotides are TGTGCCAGCAGCTTAGGCCTCGGGGTCGAGGACACTGAAGCTTTCTTT. The chain employs TRBV13 and TRBJ1-1, with no clear D. The CDR3 runs 16 residues. V lost 0 bases and J 3 bases, leaving 14 bases between the germline ends. From germline, CDR1 is PRHDT and CDR2 FYEKMQ (reference sequence). Complete variable domain (other parts from reference TRBV13 and TRBJ1-1): AAGVIQSPRHLIKEKRETATLKCYPIPRHDTVYWYQQGPGQDPQFLISFYEKMQSDKGSIPDRFSAQQFSDYHSELNMSSLELGDSALYFCASSLGLGVEDTEAFFGQGTRLTVV.